These 21 T cell receptor beta chains came from one sample sequenced in a study of blood T cells in healthy people across ages. The authors ran a second PCR of 7 to 11 cycles using a sample-barcoded 5' primer and a J-beta primer mix. TCRdb re-derived calls from the 5' RACE reads in MiXCR, one entry per CDR3 protein. The data show 1.5 million to 2 million distinct CDR3 sequences, approximately 28% seen once. The material sequenced was blood. These receptors all come from a woman younger than 45 in good health.

This clonotype was counted only a few times. V and J are TRBV28 and TRBJ2-4; tentatively, D is TRBD1 (8 bases). V was shortened by 6 bases and J by 1 base, with 16 bases between the two germline ends. The CDR3 consists of 16 residues. Germline V gene sequence: CDR1 MDHEN, CDR2 SYDVKM. The CDR3 protein is CASSPGQGGAKNIQYF. The CDR3, as DNA: TGTGCCAGCAGCCCTGGACAGGGAGGGGCCAAAAACATTCAGTACTTC.

The chain is built from TRBV2 and TRBJ2-1; D is possibly TRBD1 (6 bases). In germline, CDR1 is SNHLY, CDR2 FYNNEI. The CDR3 runs 14 residues. V was cut by 7 bases and J by 7 bases, with 17 bases left in between. CDR3 DNA: TGTGCCAGCAAAACGCCGGCAGGGGCAAATGAGCAGTTCTTC. Translating gives CASKTPAGANEQFF.

This clonotype was found a few times. The J gene is TRBJ2-7, the V gene TRBV7-2; possible D gene TRBD2, 6 bases. V dropped 6 bases and J dropped 3 bases, with 15 bases sitting between them. CDR1 SGHTA and CDR2 FQGNSA come from the germline V gene. CDR3 size: 14 residues. CDR3 nucleotide sequence: TGTGCCAGCAGACGCCCCGGGGGTAGCTACGAGCAGTACTTC. Translated: CASRRPGGSYEQYF. Full variable domain (outside the CDR3, taken from reference TRBV7-2 and TRBJ2-7): GAGVSQSPSNKVTEKGKDVELRCDPISGHTALYWYRQSLGQGLEFLIYFQGNSAPDKSGLPSDRFSAERTGGSVSTLTIQRTQQEDSAVYLCASRRPGGSYEQYFGPGTRLTVT.

As for this clonotype: At one end, the junction sequence differs from germline, possibly due to a read error. The CDR3 coding sequence is TGTGCCAACAGCCCCAAGGGTGATACGCAGTATTTT. Protein sequence: CANSPKGDTQYF. V usage is TRBV7-2 and J usage is TRBJ2-3; D unclear. The CDR3 consists of 12 residues. Germline CDR1 SGHTA, CDR2 FQGNSA.

The chain recombines TRBV10-3 with TRBJ2-1, with 7 bases matching TRBD2. The junction had 15 bases not matched to a gene; V was cut back by 10 bases and J by 9 bases. The CDR3 contains 14 residues. Germline CDR1 reads ENHRY; CDR2 reads SYGVKD. CDR3 nucleotide sequence: TGTGCCAACCAAAGGGACTATTCCAACAGTGAGCAGTTCTTC. Its protein is CANQRDYSNSEQFF.

V usage is TRBV12-3 or TRBV12-4 and J usage is TRBJ2-7; 15 bases fit TRBD2. V lost 10 bases to trimming and J lost 1 base; unmatched junction nucleotides: 5. CDR3 length: 15 residues. The CDR3 DNA reads TGTGCCACCAGCGGGACTAGCGGGGGGTCCTACGAGCAGTACTTC. Protein sequence: CATSGTSGGSYEQYF.

V usage is TRBV27 and J usage is TRBJ2-7, with TRBD1 matching 7 bases. This CDR3 comprises 13 residues. Unmatched junction bases numbered 7, after V lost 5 bases and J lost 6 bases. Germline CDR1 is MNHEY and CDR2 is SMNVEV (reference sequence). The CDR3 DNA reads as TGTGCCAGCAGTATAGGGGGCGTCGGCGAGCAGTACTTC. Translation: CASSIGGVGEQYF.

This clonotype was counted between two and nine times. A much bigger clone sits one base away, suggesting this may be a read error. The rearrangement joins TRBV7-2 to TRBJ1-2; 9 bases align to TRBD1. Germline CDR1 reads SGHTA; CDR2 reads FQGNSA. V was clipped by 5 bases and J by 3 bases; unmatched bases: 4. CDR3 size: 14 residues. Here the CDR3 reads CASSRTGAYYGYTF. CDR3 DNA sequence: TGTGCCAGCAGCCGGACAGGGGCGTACTATGGCTACACCTTC. Based on the CDR3 plus reference TRBV7-2 and TRBJ1-2, the full variable domain is GAGVSQSPSNKVTEKGKDVELRCDPISGHTALYWYRQSLGQGLEFLIYFQGNSAPDKSGLPSDRFSAERTGGSVSTLTIQRTQQEDSAVYLCASSRTGAYYGYTFGSGTRLTVV.

This clonotype was counted a few times. V gene TRBV20-1 combines with J gene TRBJ2-3; D remains ambiguous. Germline V gives CDR1 DFQATT, CDR2 SNEGSKA (reference sequence). Trimming stripped 5 bases from V and 5 bases from J, with 8 bases between. The CDR3 covers 11 residues. This chain's CDR3 is CSADVGDTQYF. Written as DNA, the CDR3 is TGCAGTGCTGACGTGGGAGATACGCAGTATTTT.

For this clonotype: Sequence at one end of the junction differs from germline and may be a read error. The chain links TRBV20-1 to TRBJ2-3; 8 nucleotides match TRBD2. The CDR3 spans 14 residues. Per germline, CDR1 DFQATT and CDR2 SNEGSKA (reference sequence). The CDR3 bases are TGCAGTGCTCGAGAGCGGGAGAGTGCAGATACGCAGTATTTT. This codes for CSARERESADTQYF.

This clonotype was seen at least ten times. J is TRBJ2-1 and V is TRBV30; D possibly corresponds to TRBD2 (6 bases). The ends were cut back, 2 bases at V and 10 bases at J, with 21 bases in the middle. Germline CDR1 GTSNPN, CDR2 SVGIG (reference sequence). The CDR3 loop spans 15 amino acids. The CDR3: CAWSKLSDSGREQFF. Here the CDR3 DNA reads TGTGCCTGGAGTAAGTTATCGGATAGCGGCCGGGAGCAGTTCTTC.

This clonotype has a count of ten or more. This CDR3 reads CASTREAAGYEQYF. CDR3 sequence (DNA): TGTGCCAGCACGCGGGAGGCGGCGGGCTACGAGCAGTACTTC. The V and J genes are TRBV6-2 or TRBV6-3 and TRBJ2-7; 8 positions agree with TRBD2. V gave up 7 bases and J gave up 3 bases; unmatched junction bases: 8. The germline V gene encodes CDR1 MNHEY and CDR2 SVGEGT. The CDR3 extends over 14 amino acids.

This clonotype has a count of ten or more. This may arise from a read error, as a much more abundant clone is one base away. The rearrangement joins TRBV29-1 to TRBJ2-7; tentative D call: TRBD1 (5 bases). Germline V lookup: CDR1 SQVTM, CDR2 ANQGSEA. This CDR3 is built from 15 residues. V dropped 0 bases and J dropped 3 bases, with 15 bases sitting between them. Here the CDR3 DNA reads TGCAGCGTTGAAGATCGGTCAGGGCCGAGCTACGAGCAGTACTTC. Translated: CSVEDRSGPSYEQYF.

Points on this clonotype: This may arise from a read error, as a much more abundant clone is one base away. This chain links TRBV20-1 with TRBJ2-5; D is possibly TRBD2 (5 bases). This CDR3 spans 12 amino acids. From germline, CDR1 is DFQATT and CDR2 SNEGSKA (reference sequence). CDR3 sequence (DNA): TGCAGGGCTAGGGAGTACCAAGAGACCCAGTACTTC. It is translated as CRAREYQETQYF.

This clonotype was recorded a few times. This rearrangement joins TRBV5-1 to TRBJ2-1; 8 positions match TRBD1. V lost 4 bases to trimming and J lost 8 bases; unmatched junction nucleotides: 14. This CDR3 has 16 amino acids. Germline CDR1 SGHRS, CDR2 YFSETQ. Here the CDR3 DNA reads TGCGCCAGCAGCCCACCGAGGACAGGGTCTGGCGATGAGCAGTTCTTC. Protein sequence: CASSPPRTGSGDEQFF.

In this sample, this clonotype turned up many times. The chain employs TRBV6-1 and TRBJ2-7; no reliable D call. Between the trimmed V and J ends, which lost 2 bases and 3 bases, there was a span of 8 bases. CDR3 length: 13 residues. From germline, CDR1 is MNHNS and CDR2 SASEGT. The CDR3 loop reads CASSELPHYEQYF. Here the CDR3 DNA reads TGTGCCAGCAGTGAACTTCCCCACTACGAGCAGTACTTC.

J is TRBJ1-6 and V is TRBV12-3 or TRBV12-4; no clear D gene. Trimming stripped 6 bases from V and 5 bases from J, with 11 bases between. This CDR3 region has 14 residues. The CDR3 here is CASSATRDNSPLHF. The CDR3, as DNA: TGTGCCAGCAGCGCCACCCGAGATAATTCACCCCTCCACTTT.

The genes are TRBV28 and TRBJ1-2, with D uncertain. The germline gives CDR1 MDHEN, CDR2 SYDVKM. Trimming removed 8 bases from V and 4 bases from J, with 11 bases in between. CDR3 length: 12 residues. CDR3 amino acids: CASLDRPYGYTF. CDR3 DNA sequence: TGTGCCAGCCTGGACCGCCCCTATGGCTACACCTTC.

This clonotype came up many times. CDR3 sequence reads: CASTARGSSYEQYF. CDR3 nucleotide sequence: TGCGCCAGCACGGCTCGGGGCTCTTCCTACGAGCAGTACTTC. The V and J genes are TRBV5-1 and TRBJ2-7, with D perhaps being TRBD1 or TRBD2 (5 bases each). The V gene's germline CDR1 is SGHRS and CDR2 YFSETQ. The V end was cut by 6 bases, the J end by 1 base, with 14 bases between. The CDR3 is made up of 14 amino acids.

This clonotype was observed at least ten times. The rearrangement uses TRBV12-3 or TRBV12-4 and TRBJ1-6; 7 bases fit TRBD1. There are 12 residues in the CDR3. Trimming took 5 bases from V and 10 from J; bases not matched to a gene: 2. The CDR3 DNA is TGTGCCAGCAGTCCAGGGGGATCACCCCTCCACTTT. Protein sequence: CASSPGGSPLHF.

This clonotype was seen many times. This chain links TRBV20-1 with TRBJ2-1; D is unclear. The germline CDR1 and CDR2 sequences are DFQATT and SNEGSKA (reference sequence). V was pared by 2 bases and J by 0 bases, with 8 bases between. CDR3 length: 14 amino acids. This CDR3 is CSARSGISYNEQFF. In DNA, the CDR3 is TGCAGTGCTAGATCCGGAATCTCCTACAATGAGCAGTTCTTC.